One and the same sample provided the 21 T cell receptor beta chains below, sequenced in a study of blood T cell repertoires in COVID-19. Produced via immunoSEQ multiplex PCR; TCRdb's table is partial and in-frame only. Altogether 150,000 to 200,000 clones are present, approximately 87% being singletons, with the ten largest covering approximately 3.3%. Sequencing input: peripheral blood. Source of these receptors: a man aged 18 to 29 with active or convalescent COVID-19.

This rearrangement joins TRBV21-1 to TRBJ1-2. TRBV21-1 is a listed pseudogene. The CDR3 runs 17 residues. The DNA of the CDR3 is TGTGCCAGCAGCAAAGTCCCAATTTACGGGAAGACGTATGGCTACACCTTC. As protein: CASSKVPIYGKTYGYTF.

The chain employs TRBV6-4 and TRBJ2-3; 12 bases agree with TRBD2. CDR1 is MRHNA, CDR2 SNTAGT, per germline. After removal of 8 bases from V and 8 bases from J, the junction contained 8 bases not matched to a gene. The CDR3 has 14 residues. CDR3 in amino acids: CASQTSGSGGTQYF. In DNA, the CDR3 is TGTGCCAGCCAGACTAGCGGGAGCGGTGGTACGCAGTATTTT.

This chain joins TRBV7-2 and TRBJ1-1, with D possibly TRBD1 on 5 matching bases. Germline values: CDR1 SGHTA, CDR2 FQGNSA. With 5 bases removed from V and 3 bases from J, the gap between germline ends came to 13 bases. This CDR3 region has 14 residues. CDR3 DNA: TGTGCCAGCAGCACGGGACTTTGGGACACTGAAGCTTTCTTT. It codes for CASSTGLWDTEAFF.

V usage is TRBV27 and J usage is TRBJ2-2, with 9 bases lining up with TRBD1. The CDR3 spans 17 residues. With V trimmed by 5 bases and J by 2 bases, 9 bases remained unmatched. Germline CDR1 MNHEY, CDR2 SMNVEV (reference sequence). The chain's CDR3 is CASSRYRDRDNTGELFF. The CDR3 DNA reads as TGTGCCAGCAGTAGATACCGGGACAGGGATAACACCGGGGAGCTGTTTTTT.

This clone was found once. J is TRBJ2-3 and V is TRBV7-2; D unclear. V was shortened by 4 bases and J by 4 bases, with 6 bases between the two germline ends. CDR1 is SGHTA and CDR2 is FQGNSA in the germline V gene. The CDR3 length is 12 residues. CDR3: CASSSRADTQYF. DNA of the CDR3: TGTGCCAGCAGCTCTAGAGCAGATACGCAGTATTTT.

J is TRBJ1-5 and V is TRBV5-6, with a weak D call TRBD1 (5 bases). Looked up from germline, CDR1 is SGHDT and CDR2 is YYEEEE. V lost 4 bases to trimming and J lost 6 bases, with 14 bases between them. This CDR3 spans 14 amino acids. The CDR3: CASSTPGMSQPQHF. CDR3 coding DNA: TGTGCCAGCAGCACCCCAGGGATGAGTCAGCCCCAGCATTTT.

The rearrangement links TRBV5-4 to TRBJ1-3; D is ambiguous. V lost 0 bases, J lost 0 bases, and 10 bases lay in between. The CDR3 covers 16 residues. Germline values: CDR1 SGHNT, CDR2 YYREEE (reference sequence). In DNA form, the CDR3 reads TGTGCCAGCAGCTTGGGAGCATCCAACTCTGGAAACACCATATATTTT. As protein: CASSLGASNSGNTIYF.

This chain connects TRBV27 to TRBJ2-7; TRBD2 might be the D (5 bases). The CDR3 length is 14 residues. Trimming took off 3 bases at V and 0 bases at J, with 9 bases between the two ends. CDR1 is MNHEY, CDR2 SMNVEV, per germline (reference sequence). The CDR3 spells CASSFLGSSYEQYF. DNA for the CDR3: TGTGCCAGCAGTTTTTTGGGGAGCTCCTACGAGCAGTACTTC.

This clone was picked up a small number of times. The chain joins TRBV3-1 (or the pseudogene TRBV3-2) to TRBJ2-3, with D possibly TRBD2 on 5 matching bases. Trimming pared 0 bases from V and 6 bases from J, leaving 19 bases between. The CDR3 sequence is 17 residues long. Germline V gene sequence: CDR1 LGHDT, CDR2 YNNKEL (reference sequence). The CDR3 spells CASSQEMIASLGDTQYF. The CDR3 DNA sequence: TGTGCCAGCAGCCAAGAGATGATAGCGAGCCTCGGGGATACGCAGTATTTT.

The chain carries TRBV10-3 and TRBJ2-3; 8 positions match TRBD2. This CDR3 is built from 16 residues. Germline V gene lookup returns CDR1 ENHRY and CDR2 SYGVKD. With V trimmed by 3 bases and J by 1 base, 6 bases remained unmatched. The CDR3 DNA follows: TGTGCCATCAGTGACCGGACTAGCTGGGGCACAGATACGCAGTATTTT. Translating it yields CAISDRTSWGTDTQYF.

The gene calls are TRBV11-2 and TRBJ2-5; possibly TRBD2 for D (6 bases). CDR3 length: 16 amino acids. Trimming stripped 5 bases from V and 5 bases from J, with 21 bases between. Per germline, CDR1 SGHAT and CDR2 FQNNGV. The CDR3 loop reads CASSIFRDFDGETQYF. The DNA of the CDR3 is TGTGCCAGCAGCATTTTCCGGGACTTCGATGGCGAGACCCAGTACTTC.

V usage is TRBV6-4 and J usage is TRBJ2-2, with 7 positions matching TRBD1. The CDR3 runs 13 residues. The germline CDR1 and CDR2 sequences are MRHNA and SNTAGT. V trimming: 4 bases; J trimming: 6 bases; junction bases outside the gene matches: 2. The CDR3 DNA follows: TGTGCCAGCAGTGTCACAGGGGCCGGGGAGCTGTTTTTT. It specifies CASSVTGAGELFF.

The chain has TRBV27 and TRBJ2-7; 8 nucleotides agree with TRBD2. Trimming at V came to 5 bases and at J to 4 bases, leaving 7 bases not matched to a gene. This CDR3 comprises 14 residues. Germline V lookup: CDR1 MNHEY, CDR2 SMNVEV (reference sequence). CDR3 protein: CASSLYSGAYEQYF. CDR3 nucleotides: TGTGCCAGCAGTCTGTATAGCGGGGCGTACGAGCAGTACTTC.

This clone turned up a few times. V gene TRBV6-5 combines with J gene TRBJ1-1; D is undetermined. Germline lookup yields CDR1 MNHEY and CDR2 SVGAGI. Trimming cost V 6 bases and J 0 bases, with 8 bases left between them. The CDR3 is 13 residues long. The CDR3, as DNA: TGTGCCAGCAGCGCGGTGGTGAACACTGAAGCTTTCTTT. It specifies CASSAVVNTEAFF.

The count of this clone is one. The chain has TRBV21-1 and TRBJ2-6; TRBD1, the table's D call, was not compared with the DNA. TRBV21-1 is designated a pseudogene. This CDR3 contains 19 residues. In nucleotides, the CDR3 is TGTGCCAGCAGCCAGACGGACAGGGAGATTGGCTCTGGGGCCAACGTCCTGACTTTC. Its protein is CASSQTDREIGSGANVLTF.

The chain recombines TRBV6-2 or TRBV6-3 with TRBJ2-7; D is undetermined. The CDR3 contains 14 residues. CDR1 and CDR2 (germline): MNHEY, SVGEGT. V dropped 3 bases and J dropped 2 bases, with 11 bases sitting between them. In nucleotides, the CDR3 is TGTGCCAGCAGTTATCCTAGTTCCCCCTACGAGCAGTACTTC. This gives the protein CASSYPSSPYEQYF.

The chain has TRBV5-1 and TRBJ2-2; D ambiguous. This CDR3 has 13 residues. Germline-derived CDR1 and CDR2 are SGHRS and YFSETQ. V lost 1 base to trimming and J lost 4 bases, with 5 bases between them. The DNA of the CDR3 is TGCGCCAGCAGCTTGACAGCCACCGGGGAGCTGTTTTTT. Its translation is CASSLTATGELFF.

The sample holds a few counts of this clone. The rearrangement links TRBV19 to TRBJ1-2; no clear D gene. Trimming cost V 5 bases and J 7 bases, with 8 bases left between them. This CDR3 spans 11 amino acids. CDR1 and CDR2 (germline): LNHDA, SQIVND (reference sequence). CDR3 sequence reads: CASSSEGGYTF. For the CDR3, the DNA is TGTGCCAGTAGTTCCGAGGGTGGCTACACCTTC.

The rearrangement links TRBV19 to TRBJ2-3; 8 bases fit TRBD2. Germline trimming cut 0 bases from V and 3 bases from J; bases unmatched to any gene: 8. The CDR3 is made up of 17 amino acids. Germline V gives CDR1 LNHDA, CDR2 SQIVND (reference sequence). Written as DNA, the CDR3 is TGTGCCAGTAGTATAGATCTTACGGGAGGGCAAACAGATACGCAGTATTTT. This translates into CASSIDLTGGQTDTQYF.

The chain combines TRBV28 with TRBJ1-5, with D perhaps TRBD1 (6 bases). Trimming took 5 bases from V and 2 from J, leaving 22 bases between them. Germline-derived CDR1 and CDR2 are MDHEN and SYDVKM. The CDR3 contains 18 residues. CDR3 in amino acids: CASSPTLDRFEGNQPQHF. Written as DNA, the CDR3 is TGTGCCAGCAGTCCAACCCTCGACAGGTTTGAGGGCAATCAGCCCCAGCATTTT.

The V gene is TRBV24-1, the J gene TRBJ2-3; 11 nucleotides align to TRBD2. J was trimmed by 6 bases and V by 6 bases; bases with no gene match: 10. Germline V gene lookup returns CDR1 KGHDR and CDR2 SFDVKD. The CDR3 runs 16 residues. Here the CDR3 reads CATSSDSGGARDTQYF. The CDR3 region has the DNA TGTGCCACCAGTTCAGATAGCGGGGGGGCCCGGGATACGCAGTATTTT.